This TCR beta chain was recovered during a study of blood T cell repertoires in COVID-19. Across the study: The origin of the acute and convalescent COVID-19 samples was the United States, Italy and Spain. PBMCs, B-cell-depleted T cells, or T cells provided the cDNA or gDNA that made up the material.

This CDR3 comprises 13 residues. The ends were cut back, 6 bases at V and 8 bases at J, with 14 bases in the middle. Germline lookup yields CDR1 LNHNV and CDR2 YYDKDF (reference sequence). Profiling relied on immunoSEQ multiplex PCR, and the TCRdb table lists in-frame clones only, not all of them. The data hold approximately 300,000 clones, with approximately 90% observed a single time. The rearrangement joins TRBV15 to TRBJ2-1; unclear D gene. The TCR sequence derives from a woman in her 30s who had recovered from COVID-19. Sample: PBMCs or T cells enriched from blood (not recorded which). The CDR3 DNA follows: TGTGCCACCAGTCCGACAAGGAAGGATGAGCAGTTCTTC. This codes for CATSPTRKDEQFF.